These T cell receptor beta chains were read from a single sample in a study of blood T cell repertoires in COVID-19. TCRdb keeps only in-frame clones here, not all; method: immunoSEQ multiplex PCR. This sample has about 160,000 clones, with under 95% found just once. Sequencing input: peripheral blood. The receptors come from a young man with acute or convalescent COVID-19. Each CDR3 is given with its conserved first and last residue. A D gene is named only where the DNA matches it firmly. Part of the rows lack a size; the others show once, few, many or a class for expanded clones.

cdr3_aa,cdr3_nt,clone_size,v_call,d_call,j_call
CASSSTGLDSPLHF,TGTGCCAGCAGTTCGACAGGGCTTGATTCACCCCTCCACTTT,few,TRBV28,TRBD1,TRBJ1-6
CASRPGGDGYGYTF,TGTGCCAGCAGACCCGGGGGGGATGGCTATGGCTACACCTTC,NA,TRBV28,NA,TRBJ1-2
CASSLWGTGRLAFF,TGTGCCAGCAGCTTGTGGGGGACAGGGAGGTTGGCTTTCTTT,once,TRBV5-4,TRBD1,TRBJ1-1
CASRTGRVVDTQYF,TGCGCCAGCCGGACAGGGAGGGTTGTCGATACGCAGTATTTT,once,TRBV5-1,NA,TRBJ2-3
CASSPYRGHDEQYF,TGTGCCAGCTCACCCTACAGGGGGCACGACGAGCAGTACTTC,NA,TRBV18,TRBD1,TRBJ2-7
CASSESGTGYGYTF,TGTGCCAGCAGTGAAAGTGGGACAGGCTATGGCTACACCTTC,NA,TRBV6-1,TRBD1,TRBJ1-2
CASSSTLSRGSNQPQHF,TGTGCCAGCAGTTCGACCCTGTCTCGGGGTAGCAATCAGCCCCAGCATTTT,NA,TRBV27,NA,TRBJ1-5
CATSDGPEGQFF,TGTGCCACCAGTGATGGACCCGAGGGGCAGTTCTTC,NA,TRBV24-1,NA,TRBJ2-1
CASSLVDSTGELFF,TGTGCCAGCAGCTTAGTCGACAGCACCGGGGAGCTGTTTTTT,NA,TRBV11-2,NA,TRBJ2-2
CASSYSRVTNYGYTF,TGTGCCAGCAGTTACTCGAGGGTTACTAACTATGGCTACACCTTC,NA,TRBV6-5,NA,TRBJ1-2
CASSSTPGGNEKLFF,TGTGCCAGCAGTTCAACCCCAGGGGGTAATGAAAAACTGTTTTTT,few,TRBV27,TRBD1,TRBJ1-4
CALHKGPYEQYF,TGTGCCCTACATAAGGGGCCCTACGAGCAGTACTTC,NA,TRBV30,NA,TRBJ2-7
CASSGRGPGQFF,TGTGCCAGCAGCGGCAGGGGGCCCGGGCAGTTCTTC,NA,TRBV7-9,TRBD1,TRBJ2-1
CASSAPQSYEQYF,TGCGCCAGCAGTGCACCCCAGTCCTACGAGCAGTACTTC,NA,TRBV10-2,NA,TRBJ2-7
CARSLGFEIAGSYNEQFF,TGTGCCAGAAGCTTGGGCTTTGAAATAGCCGGGTCCTACAATGAGCAGTTCTTC,NA,TRBV5-3,NA,TRBJ2-1
CAWNQGQTNQPQHF,TGTGCCTGGAATCAAGGACAGACCAATCAGCCCCAGCATTTT,NA,TRBV30,NA,TRBJ1-5
CASSLVGFLGGTDTQYF,TGTGCCAGCAGCTTAGTAGGGTTTCTAGGGGGCACAGATACGCAGTATTTT,NA,TRBV7-2,NA,TRBJ2-3
CASSEVSISTDTQYF,TGTGCCAGCAGTGAAGTCTCTATCAGCACAGATACGCAGTATTTT,NA,TRBV2,NA,TRBJ2-3
CASSLTGVNTEAFF,TGTGCCAGCAGTTTAACAGGAGTGAACACTGAAGCTTTCTTT,once,TRBV25-1,NA,TRBJ1-1
CASTPGDGADYGYTF,TGTGCCAGCACCCCTGGGGATGGGGCGGACTATGGCTACACCTTC,NA,TRBV5-4,NA,TRBJ1-2
CASSSFTDTQYF,TGTGCCAGCAGCTCCTTTACAGATACGCAGTATTTT,NA,TRBV13,NA,TRBJ2-3
CASSDRGLLDTGELFF,TGCGCCAGCTCCGACAGGGGGCTATTGGACACCGGGGAGCTGTTTTTT,NA,TRBV10-2,TRBD1,TRBJ2-2
CASRGGTGELFF,TGCGCCAGCAGGGGGGGCACCGGGGAGCTGTTTTTT,NA,TRBV5-1,NA,TRBJ2-2
CASSPQGGEKLFF,TGTGCCAGCAGCCCGCAGGGGGGTGAAAAACTGTTTTTT,NA,TRBV5-4,TRBD1,TRBJ1-4
CASSLDRGRQETQYF,TGTGCCAGCAGCTTGGACAGGGGTCGGCAAGAGACCCAGTACTTC,NA,TRBV14,TRBD1,TRBJ2-5
CASSHRGKEGTGELFF,TGTGCCAGCAGCCATAGGGGAAAGGAGGGCACCGGGGAGCTGTTTTTT,NA,TRBV3-1/TRBV3-2,NA,TRBJ2-2
CASSPRLAGTNEQFF,TGTGCCAGCAGCCCCCGACTAGCGGGGACGAATGAGCAGTTCTTC,few,TRBV7-7,TRBD2,TRBJ2-1
CATSRDRSGGAYTGELFF,TGTGCCACCAGCAGAGATCGGTCCGGGGGGGCGTATACCGGGGAGCTGTTTTTT,NA,TRBV15,TRBD2,TRBJ2-2
CASSLEGVSREKLFF,TGCGCCAGCAGCTTGGAGGGGGTCTCTAGAGAAAAACTGTTTTTT,once,TRBV5-1,NA,TRBJ1-4
CASRLTGTGNTIYF,TGTGCCAGCAGACTGACAGGGACTGGAAACACCATATATTTT,NA,TRBV2,TRBD1,TRBJ1-3
CASSLDRGAEAFF,TGTGCCAGCAGCTTAGACAGGGGCGCTGAAGCTTTCTTT,NA,TRBV7-7,TRBD1,TRBJ1-1
CATHPGGVVFEQYF,TGTGCCACCCACCCGGGAGGGGTGGTTTTCGAGCAGTACTTC,NA,TRBV25-1,TRBD2,TRBJ2-7
CASSLWTGGHNEQFF,TGTGCCAGCAGCCTATGGACAGGGGGGCACAATGAGCAGTTCTTC,NA,TRBV7-2,TRBD1,TRBJ2-1
CASGALYEQYF,TGTGCCAGCGGGGCCCTCTACGAGCAGTACTTC,NA,TRBV13,NA,TRBJ2-7